Presented here are 29 T cell receptor beta chains from one specimen sequenced in a study of shared clonotypes between healthy human individuals. The assay was immunoSEQ multiplex PCR, and TCRdb's table has in-frame clones only and misses some. The sample has roughly 2,500,000 clones, roughly 93% seen once. The sequenced sample was naive CD4+ T cells from PBMCs. Specified subset: CD45RA+ positively selected. The source is a man between 18 and 35 years old in good health. Some clones in this sample may be carry-over from other donors' samples.

The chain carries TRBV19 and TRBJ2-7, with TRBD1 matching over 7 bases. J gave up 2 bases and V 7 bases, and 11 bases lay outside the gene matches. There are 15 residues in the CDR3. Germline lookup yields CDR1 LNHDA and CDR2 SQIVND (reference sequence). Here the CDR3 DNA reads TGTGCCAGTACCCCAGCAGGGGGATCCGCCTACGAGCAGTACTTC. Translating gives CASTPAGGSAYEQYF.

This chain connects TRBV29-1 to TRBJ2-5; the D gene is possibly TRBD2 (7 bases). Trimming left V 7 bases short and J 4 bases short, with 13 bases between. This CDR3 has 12 residues. CDR1 is SQVTM, CDR2 ANQGSEA, per germline. Here the CDR3 reads CSAQRGGETQYF. In DNA, the CDR3 is TGCAGCGCTCAGAGGGGGGGAGAGACCCAGTACTTC.

V is TRBV6-1 and J is TRBJ2-7, with no clear D. The ends were cut back, 6 bases at V and 1 base at J, with 10 bases in the middle. Germline V CDR1 and CDR2: MNHNS, SASEGT. The CDR3 covers 13 residues. CDR3 residues: CASRATFSYEQYF. The CDR3 DNA follows: TGTGCCAGCAGAGCGACTTTTTCCTACGAGCAGTACTTC.

The J gene is TRBJ1-5, the V gene TRBV5-5, with TRBD1 matching 10 bases. Trimming at V came to 4 bases and at J to 4 bases, leaving 8 bases not matched to a gene. Germline V CDR1 and CDR2: SGHKS, YYEKEE (reference sequence). The CDR3 has 16 amino acids. The DNA for the CDR3 is TGTGCCAGCAGCAGCGGACAGGGGGTCCCTAATCAGCCCCAGCATTTT. Translation: CASSSGQGVPNQPQHF.

The chain recombines TRBV5-4 with TRBJ2-5, with D tentatively TRBD1 (5 bases). Germline CDR1 and CDR2: SGHNT and YYREEE (reference sequence). This CDR3 contains 14 residues. Deletions cut 4 bases from V and 5 bases from J, with 15 bases between. The CDR3 DNA is TGTGCCAGCAGCCGCGCCGGCAGGGTGGAGACCCAGTACTTC. Its protein product is CASSRAGRVETQYF.

This clone was counted once. The genes are TRBV21-1 and TRBJ2-7; the D segment call TRBD2 is taken from the table without a DNA check. TRBV21-1 corresponds to a pseudogene. This CDR3 comprises 16 residues. The CDR3 sequence: CASSKSLNREVYEQYF. In DNA form, the CDR3 reads TGTGCCAGCAGCAAATCCCTAAACCGTGAGGTCTACGAGCAGTACTTC.

The chain links TRBV6-4 to TRBJ2-1; D is uncertain. V was clipped by 9 bases and J by 5 bases, with 2 bases between them. The CDR3 covers 9 residues. Per the germline V gene, CDR1 is MRHNA and CDR2 is SNTAGT. The CDR3 spells CARNNEQFF. In DNA form, the CDR3 reads TGTGCCAGAAACAATGAGCAGTTCTTC.

The J gene is TRBJ1-5, the V gene TRBV4-2, with D unclear. Trimming shortened V by 3 bases and J by 5 bases, and 11 bases separated the two germline ends. The CDR3 contains 14 residues. Germline CDR1 is LGHNA and CDR2 is YNFKEQ. CDR3 region: CASSQSGPDQPQHF. Written as DNA, the CDR3 is TGTGCCAGCAGCCAGTCCGGGCCCGATCAGCCCCAGCATTTT.

The chain uses TRBV27 and TRBJ1-4; TRBD1 might be the D (5 bases). Germline V gene sequence: CDR1 MNHEY, CDR2 SMNVEV (reference sequence). V lost 3 bases, J lost 14 bases, and 16 bases lay in between. CDR3 length: 13 residues. The CDR3, as DNA: TGTGCCAGCAGTTTGGGGAGGTGGGACTACCTGTTTTTT. Protein sequence: CASSLGRWDYLFF.

The CDR3 spells CASSDRGPGTYEQYF. The CDR3 nucleotides are TGTGCCAGCAGCGACAGGGGGCCTGGGACCTACGAGCAGTACTTC. The rearrangement joins TRBV6-5 to TRBJ2-7; 10 nucleotides match TRBD1. There are 15 residues in the CDR3. With 6 bases clipped from V and 2 bases from J, the junction kept 7 bases outside the gene matches. Per germline, CDR1 MNHEY and CDR2 SVGAGI.

In DNA form, the CDR3 reads TGTGCCAGCAGCCCTACGGTGGAGGGTTCGGAGACCCAGTACTTC. Translated, it gives CASSPTVEGSETQYF. The rearrangement joins TRBV5-6 to TRBJ2-5; maybe TRBD2 (6 bases). V was pared by 4 bases and J by 5 bases, with 18 bases between. Germline CDR1 SGHDT, CDR2 YYEEEE. The CDR3 is 15 residues long.

This sequence joins TRBV5-4 and TRBJ2-3; TRBD1 agrees at 11 bases. V lost 4 bases to trimming and J lost 2 bases; unmatched junction nucleotides: 6. The CDR3 spans 16 residues. In germline, CDR1 is SGHNT, CDR2 YYREEE (reference sequence). CDR3 nucleotide sequence: TGTGCCAGCAGCCCACCCGGACAGGGGGCCACAGATACGCAGTATTTT. Translating it yields CASSPPGQGATDTQYF.

The CDR3 reads CASSLGLAGVGGEQFF. CDR3 nucleotides: TGCGCCAGCAGCTTAGGGCTAGCGGGAGTTGGAGGTGAGCAGTTCTTC. This chain joins TRBV5-1 and TRBJ2-1; 10 bases are a match to TRBD2. The CDR3 loop spans 16 amino acids. Germline V gene lookup returns CDR1 SGHRS and CDR2 YFSETQ. The J segment lost 9 bases and the V segment lost 2 bases, leaving 11 bases of the junction unmatched.

This clone turned up a few times. The V and J genes are TRBV19 and TRBJ1-2, with a weak D call TRBD1 (6 bases). The V end was cut by 3 bases, the J end by 4 bases, with 15 bases between. The germline CDR1 and CDR2 sequences are LNHDA and SQIVND (reference sequence). There are 15 residues in the CDR3. The CDR3 coding sequence is TGTGCCAGTAGTATCGGCCAGGGCAGGGGCTATGGCTACACCTTC. Its translation is CASSIGQGRGYGYTF. The full variable domain, with the rest looked up from reference TRBV19 and TRBJ1-2, is DGGITQSPKYLFRKEGQNVTLSCEQNLNHDAMYWYRQDPGQGLRLIYYSQIVNDFQKGDIAEGYSVSREKKESFPLTVTSAQKNPTAFYLCASSIGQGRGYGYTFGSGTRLTVV.

The chain combines TRBV29-1 with TRBJ2-7; no definite D call. CDR3 length: 13 residues. Germline assignment: CDR1 SQVTM and CDR2 ANQGSEA. V lost 7 bases, J lost 1 base, and 14 bases lay in between. In nucleotides, the CDR3 is TGCAGCGCCAAGACTGCAGCGTCCTACGAGCAGTACTTC. As protein: CSAKTAASYEQYF.

This clone was seen a few times. Other DNA sequences in the sample encode the same CDR3. This chain links TRBV30 with TRBJ1-1; possible D gene TRBD1, 5 bases. The CDR3 has 12 residues. Looked up from germline, CDR1 is GTSNPN and CDR2 is SVGIG (reference sequence). CDR3 in DNA: TGTGCTTGGGGGAGGTTGAACACTGAAGCTTTCTTT. Translating it yields CAWGRLNTEAFF.

The gene calls are TRBV5-1 and TRBJ2-7; 7 bases map to TRBD2. Germline loops: CDR1 SGHRS, CDR2 YFSETQ. The V and J ends lost 0 bases and 0 bases, in that order; junction bases with no gene match: 6. There are 16 residues in the CDR3. CDR3 amino acids: CASSLELAVSSYEQYF. In DNA form, the CDR3 reads TGCGCCAGCAGCTTGGAGCTAGCGGTTAGCTCCTACGAGCAGTACTTC. The full variable domain, in which reference TRBV5-1 and TRBJ2-7 provide the parts outside the CDR3, is KAGVTQTPRYLIKTRGQQVTLSCSPISGHRSVSWYQQTPGQGLQFLFEYFSETQRNKGNFPGRFSGRQFSNSRSEMNVSTLELGDSALYLCASSLELAVSSYEQYFGPGTRLTVT.

The chain links TRBV11-2 to TRBJ2-1; 7 bases match TRBD1. This CDR3 region has 15 residues. Trimming removed 2 bases from V and 5 bases from J; junction bases left unmatched: 6. CDR1 and CDR2 (germline): SGHAT, FQNNGV. The CDR3: CASSLRGQLNNEQFF. The CDR3 region has the DNA TGTGCCAGCAGCTTAAGGGGGCAACTCAACAATGAGCAGTTCTTC.

The chain carries TRBV28 and TRBJ2-1; no clear D. Germline lookup yields CDR1 MDHEN and CDR2 SYDVKM. CDR3 length equals 14 residues. V was cut by 4 bases and J by 0 bases, with 7 bases left in between. The CDR3 sequence is CASSWRNSYNEQFF. The CDR3 nucleotides read TGTGCCAGCAGTTGGCGGAACTCCTACAATGAGCAGTTCTTC.

The chain carries TRBV27 and TRBJ2-1, with 7 bases identical to TRBD2. The CDR3 length is 18 residues. V lost 6 bases, J lost 5 bases, and 19 bases stayed unmatched. Per the germline V gene, CDR1 is MNHEY and CDR2 is SMNVEV (reference sequence). The CDR3: CASSPPIGGGRADNEQFF. The CDR3, as DNA: TGTGCCAGCAGCCCCCCGATTGGGGGTGGGAGGGCCGACAATGAGCAGTTCTTC.

With respect to this clone: The same CDR3 is also encoded by other DNA sequences in this sample. The DNA of the CDR3 is TGCAGCGTTGAAGGTCCGGGTTTGAACACCGGGGAGCTGTTTTTT. Encoded protein: CSVEGPGLNTGELFF. This rearrangement joins TRBV29-1 to TRBJ2-2, with no clear D. Trimming removed 1 base at V and 1 base at J, with 10 bases between. Germline V gives CDR1 SQVTM, CDR2 ANQGSEA. This CDR3 has 15 amino acids.

The chain combines TRBV7-3 with TRBJ2-7; 9 bases match TRBD2. The CDR3 spans 14 residues. J gave up 6 bases and V 1 base, and 4 bases lay outside the gene matches. Per germline, CDR1 SGHTA and CDR2 FQGTGA. The CDR3 DNA sequence: TGTGCCAGCAGCTTAAGTAGCGGGAGTAGCGAGCAGTACTTC. Translation: CASSLSSGSSEQYF.

The chain recombines TRBV6-1 with TRBJ1-5; 9 bases line up with TRBD1. The CDR3 has 16 amino acids. Trimming cost V 4 bases and J 5 bases; bases outside gene matches: 9. From germline, CDR1 is MNHNS and CDR2 SASEGT. The DNA for the CDR3 is TGTGCCAGCAGTGGGGGGACAGGGAGGGTCGATCAGCCCCAGCATTTT. Translated, it gives CASSGGTGRVDQPQHF.

V gene TRBV28 combines with J gene TRBJ2-7; the D gene is possibly TRBD2 (6 bases). Germline-derived CDR1 and CDR2 are MDHEN and SYDVKM. Trimming left V 5 bases short and J 2 bases short, with 19 bases between. The CDR3 is made up of 16 amino acids. CDR3 sequence (DNA): TGTGCCAGCAGTCCCTCCCACTCGGGACTTGCCTACGAGCAGTACTTC. Protein: CASSPSHSGLAYEQYF.

The rearrangement uses TRBV18 and TRBJ2-1; no clear D. The CDR3 totals 14 residues. Germline assignment: CDR1 KGHSH and CDR2 LQKENI. The V gene lost 1 base and the J gene lost 8 bases, with 12 bases spanning the gap. The DNA for the CDR3 is TGTGCCAGCTCACCACGAAGTATTCCGGATGAGCAGTTCTTC. It yields the protein CASSPRSIPDEQFF.

The chain combines TRBV5-4 with TRBJ2-1, with TRBD2 matching over 10 bases. This CDR3 contains 18 residues. Per the germline V gene, CDR1 is SGHNT and CDR2 is YYREEE (reference sequence). The V segment lost 0 bases and the J segment 7 bases; nucleotides outside the gene matches: 13. CDR3 in amino acids: CASSLGGGAGGPLNEQFF. The CDR3 nucleotides are TGTGCCAGCAGCTTGGGGGGAGGAGCGGGAGGGCCGTTGAATGAGCAGTTCTTC.

The rearrangement links TRBV2 to TRBJ1-6, with 8 bases identical to TRBD1. The V gene's germline CDR1 is SNHLY and CDR2 FYNNEI. The CDR3 is 13 amino acids. The ends lost 6 bases at V and 10 bases at J; junction bases unmatched: 5. CDR3 DNA: TGTGCCAGCAGCGACAGGGGAAGCTCACCCCTCCACTTT. Translated, it gives CASSDRGSSPLHF.

This rearrangement joins TRBV18 to TRBJ2-7; 9 bases are a match to TRBD1. Germline trimming cut 1 base from V and 2 bases from J; bases unmatched to any gene: 6. The CDR3 runs 16 residues. Germline V gene data show CDR1 as KGHSH and CDR2 as LQKENI. The DNA for the CDR3 is TGTGCCAGCTCACCACAAACCGGGACAGGGCCCTACGAGCAGTACTTC. Translated, it gives CASSPQTGTGPYEQYF.

This rearrangement joins TRBV4-2 to TRBJ1-1, with a possible D match to TRBD1 (5 bases). V was clipped by 0 bases and J by 3 bases, with 8 bases between them. This CDR3 has 14 amino acids. Germline V gene data show CDR1 as LGHNA and CDR2 as YNFKEQ. The CDR3 region has the DNA TGTGCCAGCAGCCAAGATGTAGGGGACACTGAAGCTTTCTTT. Translated, it gives CASSQDVGDTEAFF.